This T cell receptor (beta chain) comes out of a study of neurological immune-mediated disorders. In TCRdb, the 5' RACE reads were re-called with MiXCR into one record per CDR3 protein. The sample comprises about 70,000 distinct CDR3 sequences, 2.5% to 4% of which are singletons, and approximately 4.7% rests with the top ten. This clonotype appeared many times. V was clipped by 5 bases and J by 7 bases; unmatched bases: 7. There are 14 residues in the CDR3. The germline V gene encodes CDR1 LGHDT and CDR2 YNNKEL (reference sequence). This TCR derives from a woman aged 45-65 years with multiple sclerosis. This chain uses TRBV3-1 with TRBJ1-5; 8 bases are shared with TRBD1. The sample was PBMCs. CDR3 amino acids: CASSVGQGGQPQHF. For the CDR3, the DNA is TGTGCCAGCAGCGTTGGACAGGGAGGACAGCCCCAGCATTTT. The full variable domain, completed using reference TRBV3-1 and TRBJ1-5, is DTAVSQTPKYLVTQMGNDKSIKCEQNLGHDTMYWYKQDSKKFLKIMFSYNNKELIINETVPNRFSPKSPDKAHLNLHINSLELGDSAVYFCASSVGQGGQPQHFGDGTRLSIL.